The 12 T cell receptor beta chains below were found in one sample sequenced in a study of low-dose radiotherapy and immunotherapy resistance in tumors. Sample time point: before trial treatment. Primers targeting TRAV and TRBV primed first-strand cDNA, covering alpha and beta chains. TCRs were amplified for approximately 21 PCR cycles with a constant-region primer and V-primer adapter. TCRdb reprocessed the reads via MiXCR and lists one record per CDR3 protein. The repertoire has 75,000 to 95,000 distinct CDR3 sequences, under 10% of them found once; the top ten carry under 1.1%. The sequencing here drew on PBMCs, taken before treatment. All receptors come from a male donor with prostate cancer.

This clonotype was seen many times. J is TRBJ2-7 and V is TRBV7-9; D unresolved. The CDR3 runs to 12 residues. V was trimmed by 5 bases and J by 2 bases, leaving 7 bases between them. The V gene's germline CDR1 is SEHNR and CDR2 FQNEAQ (reference sequence). The CDR3 coding sequence is TGTGCCAGCAGCGCCGGACCCTACGAGCAGTACTTC. This encodes CASSAGPYEQYF.

This clonotype showed up many times. The chain recombines TRBV5-1 with TRBJ1-1; 9 bases match TRBD1. CDR1 and CDR2 from the germline V gene are SGHRS and YFSETQ. The junction had 1 base not matched to a gene; V was cut back by 0 bases and J by 4 bases. There are 14 residues in the CDR3. The CDR3 here is CASSLEDRGTEAFF. The CDR3 nucleotides read TGCGCCAGCAGCTTGGAGGACAGGGGCACTGAAGCTTTCTTT.

This clonotype was found many times. The J gene is TRBJ2-1, the V gene TRBV7-2; the D gene is possibly TRBD2 (7 bases). This CDR3 has 13 amino acids. The germline V and J ends were trimmed by 4 bases and 15 bases, with 19 bases remaining between them. CDR1 is SGHTA and CDR2 is FQGNSA in the germline V gene. The CDR3 region is CASSSMGGAILFF. The CDR3 nucleotides are TGTGCCAGCAGCTCCATGGGGGGGGCGATACTGTTCTTC.

This clonotype was found many times. The chain employs TRBV19 and TRBJ2-1, with D perhaps matching TRBD1 (5 bases). Trimming took off 4 bases at V and 8 bases at J, with 12 bases between the two ends. The CDR3 runs to 13 residues. The germline V gene has CDR1 LNHDA and CDR2 SQIVND (reference sequence). This CDR3 reads CASSSVWGHEQFF. In DNA form, the CDR3 reads TGTGCCAGTAGTAGTGTCTGGGGCCATGAGCAGTTCTTC.

Many counts were recorded for this clonotype. The chain joins TRBV29-1 to TRBJ2-3; 8 positions agree with TRBD2. The CDR3 sequence is 16 residues long. Germline CDR1 is SQVTM and CDR2 is ANQGSEA. V shed 6 bases, J shed 3 bases, and the junction held 14 bases outside the gene matches. The CDR3 DNA reads TGCAGCGTCGGCCCACTAAGCGGGGGTACTACAGATACGCAGTATTTT. Protein product: CSVGPLSGGTTDTQYF.

This clonotype was recorded at least ten times. This chain uses TRBV28 with TRBJ2-1; possibly TRBD1 or TRBD2 for D (5 bases each). Trimming stripped 10 bases from V and 12 bases from J, with 19 bases between. The CDR3 has 12 amino acids. The germline gives CDR1 MDHEN, CDR2 SYDVKM. The CDR3 is CAIGGNAGGQFF. The CDR3 DNA reads as TGTGCCATTGGGGGAAACGCTGGGGGGCAGTTCTTC.

This clonotype was observed many times. The rearrangement links TRBV20-1 to TRBJ2-6, with D tentatively TRBD1 (6 bases). The CDR3 is made up of 15 amino acids. The V gene's germline CDR1 is DFQATT and CDR2 SNEGSKA (reference sequence). V dropped 6 bases and J dropped 2 bases, with 14 bases sitting between them. The CDR3 DNA reads TGCAGTGCCGGGACACCCGTTACTGGGGCCAACGTCCTGACTTTC. Residues: CSAGTPVTGANVLTF.

This clonotype occurred many times. The CDR3 nucleotides read TGTGCCAGTCGGCAAGGCAGGGGGCGGGTGGAGACCCAGTACTTC. Translation: CASRQGRGRVETQYF. The V and J genes are TRBV28 and TRBJ2-5; 8 bases are shared with TRBD1. The CDR3 runs to 15 residues. J gave up 5 bases and V 9 bases, and 14 bases lay outside the gene matches. Germline loops: CDR1 MDHEN, CDR2 SYDVKM.

The table lists this clonotype with many counts. The V call is TRBV7-3, the J call TRBJ1-1; 7 bases line up with TRBD1. Germline V lookup: CDR1 SGHTA, CDR2 FQGTGA. The CDR3 sequence is 18 residues long. Unmatched junction bases numbered 17, after V lost 1 base and J lost 6 bases. Here the CDR3 reads CASSLRAGRGRDAAEAFF. The CDR3 DNA reads as TGTGCCAGCAGCTTAAGGGCCGGGAGGGGGCGCGATGCGGCTGAAGCTTTCTTT.

This clonotype was detected many times. The CDR3 DNA sequence: TGTGCCAGCAGTGAAGAGGTAGCGGGAGGGTTGGGCAATGAGCAGTTCTTC. It specifies CASSEEVAGGLGNEQFF. The chain carries TRBV2 and TRBJ2-1; 11 bases align to TRBD2. Per germline, CDR1 SNHLY and CDR2 FYNNEI. CDR3 length: 17 residues. With 1 base clipped from V and 6 bases from J, the junction kept 8 bases outside the gene matches.

The table lists this clonotype with many counts. CDR3 protein: CSASTLAGEQDTALTQYF. The DNA of the CDR3 is TGCAGTGCTAGCACCCTAGCGGGAGAACAGGATACAGCTCTTACGCAGTATTTT. This chain uses TRBV20-1 with TRBJ2-3, with TRBD2 identical over 10 bases. Unmatched junction bases numbered 20, after V lost 3 bases and J lost 8 bases. CDR3 length: 18 residues. Germline CDR1 and CDR2: DFQATT and SNEGSKA (reference sequence).

This clonotype was found many times. This chain links TRBV14 with TRBJ1-4; 7 positions match TRBD1. The CDR3 loop spans 15 amino acids. The J segment lost 5 bases and the V segment lost 4 bases, leaving 7 bases of the junction unmatched. Germline CDR1 SGHDN, CDR2 FVKESK. The chain's CDR3 is CASSLLQGVNEKLFF. The CDR3 DNA is TGTGCCAGCAGCCTCTTGCAGGGGGTGAATGAAAAACTGTTTTTT.